A selection of T cell receptor beta chains follows, all from one sample in a study of blood T cell repertoires in COVID-19. Here immunoSEQ multiplex PCR was the method, and the copy in TCRdb shows in-frame clones only, minus some. The data hold 75,000 to 95,000 clones, with over 85% observed a single time. Sequencing was done on a sample of peripheral blood. These receptors were taken from a man between 50 and 59 years old with active COVID-19. Each CDR3 is given with its conserved first and last residue. The order of the fields is V gene, clone size, D gene, J gene, CDR3 length, CDR3 protein, CDR3 DNA. The D gene is left open where the match is weak. The size entry is marked missing in some rows and otherwise reads once, few, many or a size class.

v_call: TRBV7-3
clone_size: .
d_call: .
j_call: TRBJ2-2
cdr3_length: 13
cdr3_aa: CASSSTAREELFF
cdr3_nt: TGTGCCAGCAGCTCAACCGCCCGGGAAGAGCTGTTTTTT

v_call: TRBV6-2/TRBV6-3
clone_size: .
d_call: .
j_call: TRBJ2-7
cdr3_length: 16
cdr3_aa: CASSYSSPANSGEQYF
cdr3_nt: TGTGCCAGCAGTTACTCTTCACCAGCTAACAGTGGCGAGCAGTACTTC

v_call: TRBV5-1
clone_size: .
d_call: TRBD1
j_call: TRBJ2-7
cdr3_length: 14
cdr3_aa: CASSSRGLRDEQYF
cdr3_nt: TGCGCCAGCAGCTCCAGGGGGCTCAGGGACGAGCAGTACTTC

v_call: TRBV3-1/TRBV3-2
clone_size: .
d_call: TRBD1
j_call: TRBJ2-2
cdr3_length: 13
cdr3_aa: CASCTGATGELFF
cdr3_nt: TGTGCCAGCTGCACAGGGGCCACCGGGGAGCTGTTTTTT

v_call: TRBV11-2
clone_size: .
d_call: TRBD1
j_call: TRBJ2-1
cdr3_length: 15
cdr3_aa: CASSLAGGQSNEQFF
cdr3_nt: TGTGCCAGCAGCTTAGCTGGGGGACAGTCGAATGAGCAGTTCTTC

v_call: TRBV30
clone_size: .
d_call: TRBD1
j_call: TRBJ1-2
cdr3_length: 13
cdr3_aa: CAWSLGTADGYTF
cdr3_nt: TGTGCCTGGAGCCTTGGGACAGCGGATGGCTACACCTTC

v_call: TRBV3-1/TRBV3-2
clone_size: .
d_call: TRBD2
j_call: TRBJ2-2
cdr3_length: 17
cdr3_aa: CASSRAYSGGNTGELFF
cdr3_nt: TGTGCCAGCAGCCGAGCCTATAGCGGGGGGAACACCGGGGAGCTGTTTTTT

v_call: TRBV11-1
clone_size: .
d_call: .
j_call: TRBJ1-1
cdr3_length: 12
cdr3_aa: CASGSRYTEAFF
cdr3_nt: TGTGCCAGCGGTTCACGGTACACTGAAGCTTTCTTT

v_call: TRBV6-2/TRBV6-3
clone_size: few
d_call: TRBD1
j_call: TRBJ2-2
cdr3_length: 14
cdr3_aa: CASSLQGDTGELFF
cdr3_nt: TGTGCCAGCAGTTTACAGGGGGACACCGGGGAGCTGTTTTTT

v_call: TRBV24-1
clone_size: .
d_call: .
j_call: TRBJ2-7
cdr3_length: 14
cdr3_aa: CATSPSGGGYEQYF
cdr3_nt: TGTGCCACCAGTCCATCCGGGGGTGGTTACGAGCAGTACTTC

v_call: TRBV18
clone_size: .
d_call: TRBD1
j_call: TRBJ2-2
cdr3_length: 15
cdr3_aa: CASSPGQVTTGELFF
cdr3_nt: TGTGCCAGCTCGCCAGGACAGGTCACCACCGGGGAGCTGTTTTTT

v_call: TRBV7-8
clone_size: .
d_call: TRBD1
j_call: TRBJ1-4
cdr3_length: 13
cdr3_aa: CASSRDRDEKLFF
cdr3_nt: TGTGCCAGCAGCCGGGACAGGGATGAAAAACTGTTTTTT

v_call: TRBV29-1
clone_size: .
d_call: TRBD1
j_call: TRBJ2-2
cdr3_length: 14
cdr3_aa: CSTGDRTITGELFF
cdr3_nt: TGCAGCACTGGGGACAGGACGATCACCGGGGAGCTGTTTTTT

v_call: TRBV15
clone_size: .
d_call: .
j_call: TRBJ1-4
cdr3_length: 16
cdr3_aa: CATSRGGLATNEKLFF
cdr3_nt: TGTGCCACCAGCAGGGGGGGGCTGGCAACTAATGAAAAACTGTTTTTT

v_call: TRBV28
clone_size: .
d_call: .
j_call: TRBJ1-1
cdr3_length: 13
cdr3_aa: CASSLPRERGAFF
cdr3_nt: TGTGCCAGCAGTTTACCCAGGGAAAGGGGCGCTTTCTTT

v_call: TRBV6-2/TRBV6-3
clone_size: .
d_call: .
j_call: TRBJ2-7
cdr3_length: 14
cdr3_aa: CASSYLGQGHEQYF
cdr3_nt: TGTGCCAGCAGTTACCTGGGGCAGGGTCACGAGCAGTACTTC

v_call: TRBV11-2
clone_size: .
d_call: .
j_call: TRBJ2-1
cdr3_length: 15
cdr3_aa: CASRSPGTRSLEQFF
cdr3_nt: TGTGCCAGCAGATCTCCCGGGACTCGAAGCCTTGAGCAGTTCTTC

v_call: TRBV6-5
clone_size: .
d_call: .
j_call: TRBJ1-2
cdr3_length: 12
cdr3_aa: CASAQGNRGYTF
cdr3_nt: TGTGCCAGCGCACAGGGTAATAGGGGCTACACCTTC

v_call: TRBV18
clone_size: .
d_call: .
j_call: TRBJ2-7
cdr3_length: 15
cdr3_aa: CASSLRDIPTYEQYF
cdr3_nt: TGTGCCAGCTCACTCCGGGACATCCCCACCTACGAGCAGTACTTC

v_call: TRBV27
clone_size: .
d_call: .
j_call: TRBJ1-1
cdr3_length: 13
cdr3_aa: CASNVVGGTEAFF
cdr3_nt: TGTGCCAGCAATGTCGTCGGGGGCACTGAAGCTTTCTTT

v_call: TRBV7-8
clone_size: .
d_call: .
j_call: TRBJ1-1
cdr3_length: 13
cdr3_aa: CASSLELNTEAFF
cdr3_nt: TGTGCCAGCAGCTTGGAGCTGAACACTGAAGCTTTCTTT

v_call: TRBV28
clone_size: .
d_call: .
j_call: TRBJ1-6
cdr3_length: 15
cdr3_aa: CASSSSLRVDSPLHF
cdr3_nt: TGTGCCAGCAGTTCCTCCCTCAGGGTAGATTCACCCCTCCACTTT

v_call: TRBV6-6
clone_size: .
d_call: .
j_call: TRBJ1-5
cdr3_length: 13
cdr3_aa: CASSKQSNQPQHF
cdr3_nt: TGTGCCAGCAGTAAACAGAGCAATCAGCCCCAGCATTTT

v_call: TRBV9
clone_size: .
d_call: TRBD2
j_call: TRBJ2-2
cdr3_length: 15
cdr3_aa: CASSSLAELGGELFF
cdr3_nt: TGTGCCAGCAGCTCTCTAGCGGAGCTGGGTGGGGAGCTGTTTTTT

v_call: TRBV7-9
clone_size: .
d_call: .
j_call: TRBJ2-7
cdr3_length: 14
cdr3_aa: CASSPPGLPREQYF
cdr3_nt: TGTGCCAGCAGCCCCCCGGGACTCCCTCGAGAGCAGTACTTC

v_call: TRBV6-2/TRBV6-3
clone_size: .
d_call: TRBD1
j_call: TRBJ2-7
cdr3_length: 15
cdr3_aa: CASSQTGTGGYEQYF
cdr3_nt: TGTGCCAGCAGTCAGACCGGGACAGGGGGCTACGAGCAGTACTTC

v_call: TRBV28
clone_size: once
d_call: .
j_call: TRBJ1-1
cdr3_length: 15
cdr3_aa: CASSFPGRGNTEAFF
cdr3_nt: TGTGCCAGCAGTTTCCCCGGTAGGGGGAACACTGAAGCTTTCTTT

v_call: TRBV3-1/TRBV3-2
clone_size: .
d_call: TRBD1
j_call: TRBJ1-6
cdr3_length: 17
cdr3_aa: CASSPETGDLYNSPLHF
cdr3_nt: TGTGCCAGCAGCCCCGAGACAGGGGATTTATATAATTCACCCCTCCACTTT

v_call: TRBV3-1/TRBV3-2
clone_size: .
d_call: .
j_call: TRBJ2-1
cdr3_length: 15
cdr3_aa: CASSQDTGSYNEQFF
cdr3_nt: TGTGCCAGCAGCCAAGATACAGGGAGCTACAATGAGCAGTTCTTC

v_call: TRBV7-6
clone_size: .
d_call: TRBD1
j_call: TRBJ1-5
cdr3_length: 15
cdr3_aa: CASSRDRGLGQPQHF
cdr3_nt: TGTGCCAGCAGCCGAGACAGGGGGCTAGGGCAGCCCCAGCATTTT

v_call: TRBV7-2
clone_size: .
d_call: TRBD1
j_call: TRBJ2-7
cdr3_length: 17
cdr3_aa: CASSLGGSGDRGQSQYF
cdr3_nt: TGTGCCAGCAGCTTAGGGGGAAGTGGGGACAGGGGGCAATCGCAGTACTTC

v_call: TRBV10-3
clone_size: .
d_call: TRBD2
j_call: TRBJ2-1
cdr3_length: 20
cdr3_aa: CAISATSGTSGPGAYNEQFF
cdr3_nt: TGTGCCATCAGTGCGACCTCCGGGACTAGCGGGCCCGGCGCCTACAATGAGCAGTTCTTC

v_call: TRBV3-1/TRBV3-2
clone_size: .
d_call: .
j_call: TRBJ2-2
cdr3_length: 16
cdr3_aa: CASSQLQGMSTGELFF
cdr3_nt: TGTGCCAGCAGCCAACTACAGGGAATGAGCACCGGGGAGCTGTTTTTT

v_call: TRBV14
clone_size: .
d_call: TRBD1
j_call: TRBJ1-1
cdr3_length: 16
cdr3_aa: CASSQAGTGGGTEAFF
cdr3_nt: TGTGCCAGCAGCCAGGCCGGGACAGGGGGTGGCACTGAAGCTTTCTTT

v_call: TRBV11-2
clone_size: once
d_call: TRBD1
j_call: TRBJ1-1
cdr3_length: 15
cdr3_aa: CASSPAGTGNTEAFF
cdr3_nt: TGTGCCAGCAGCCCAGCCGGGACAGGGAACACTGAAGCTTTCTTT

v_call: TRBV6-5
clone_size: .
d_call: .
j_call: TRBJ2-3
cdr3_length: 12
cdr3_aa: CASSSGFGTQYF
cdr3_nt: TGTGCCAGCAGCTCAGGTTTTGGTACGCAGTATTTT

v_call: TRBV28
clone_size: .
d_call: TRBD1
j_call: TRBJ1-5
cdr3_length: 16
cdr3_aa: CASSSDREGSNQPQHF
cdr3_nt: TGTGCCAGCAGCTCGGACAGGGAAGGCAGCAATCAGCCCCAGCATTTT

v_call: TRBV4-2
clone_size: .
d_call: TRBD2
j_call: TRBJ2-7
cdr3_length: 16
cdr3_aa: CASSQEASGTSYEQYF
cdr3_nt: TGTGCCAGCAGCCAAGAGGCTAGCGGGACCTCCTACGAGCAGTACTTC

v_call: TRBV4-2
clone_size: .
d_call: .
j_call: TRBJ1-3
cdr3_length: 11
cdr3_aa: CASMTGNTIYF
cdr3_nt: TGTGCCAGCATGACAGGAAACACCATATATTTT

v_call: TRBV10-3
clone_size: .
d_call: .
j_call: TRBJ2-5
cdr3_length: 18
cdr3_aa: CAISEDRGLGIHEETQYF
cdr3_nt: TGTGCCATCAGTGAGGATCGGGGATTGGGTATACACGAAGAGACCCAGTACTTC

v_call: TRBV11-2
clone_size: .
d_call: TRBD1
j_call: TRBJ1-2
cdr3_length: 15
cdr3_aa: CASSSRTGGLYGYTF
cdr3_nt: TGTGCCAGCAGCTCCCGGACAGGGGGCTTATATGGCTACACCTTC

v_call: TRBV11-1
clone_size: .
d_call: .
j_call: TRBJ2-1
cdr3_length: 11
cdr3_aa: CASSTNNEQFF
cdr3_nt: TGTGCCAGCAGCACAAACAATGAGCAGTTCTTC

v_call: TRBV6-6
clone_size: .
d_call: TRBD1
j_call: TRBJ1-5
cdr3_length: 16
cdr3_aa: CASTTWDRGISQPQHF
cdr3_nt: TGTGCCAGCACTACGTGGGACAGGGGTATTAGTCAGCCCCAGCATTTT

v_call: TRBV6-5
clone_size: .
d_call: .
j_call: TRBJ1-5
cdr3_length: 13
cdr3_aa: CASSRTREQPQHF
cdr3_nt: TGTGCCAGCAGCCGGACAAGGGAACAGCCCCAGCATTTT

v_call: TRBV11-1
clone_size: few
d_call: TRBD1
j_call: TRBJ2-1
cdr3_length: 13
cdr3_aa: CASSRDRGHEQFF
cdr3_nt: TGTGCCAGCAGCCGCGACAGGGGGCATGAGCAGTTCTTC

v_call: TRBV28
clone_size: .
d_call: TRBD1
j_call: TRBJ1-5
cdr3_length: 14
cdr3_aa: CASSSQTGHQPQHF
cdr3_nt: TGTGCCAGCAGTTCACAGACAGGGCATCAGCCCCAGCATTTT

v_call: TRBV18
clone_size: .
d_call: .
j_call: TRBJ2-5
cdr3_length: 16
cdr3_aa: CASSHDRRVGSETQYF
cdr3_nt: TGTGCCAGCTCCCATGACAGGCGCGTTGGGAGCGAGACCCAGTACTTC